This T cell receptor beta chain was sequenced for a study of identifying expanded T cells in peripheral blood. Trimming cost V 5 bases and J 1 base, with 11 bases left between them. The CDR3 loop spans 14 amino acids. Germline V gene data show CDR1 as SNHLY and CDR2 as FYNNEI. TCRdb keeps only in-frame clones here, not all; method: immunoSEQ multiplex PCR. The table lists 95,000 to 100,000 clones, roughly nine tenths of them singletons. This TCR came from a person aged 18-69 years in good health. The sequenced sample consisted of blood. This chain links TRBV2 with TRBJ2-5; perhaps TRBD1 as D (5 bases). CDR3 region: CASSSGPAQETQYF. CDR3 coding DNA: TGTGCCAGCAGTTCAGGGCCTGCCCAAGAGACCCAGTACTTC.